This passage covers 30 T cell receptor beta chains from one sample sequenced in a study of shared clonotypes between healthy human individuals. Only in-frame clones appear in the TCRdb table, and some are missing; sequencing was by immunoSEQ multiplex PCR. The sample carries roughly 300,000 clones, about 73% recorded once. The material sequenced was memory CD4+ T cells sorted from blood. Subset of the sample: CD45RA-negative fraction. These receptors were collected from a man aged 25 to 45 in good health.

The V call is TRBV6-5, the J call TRBJ2-1, with D perhaps TRBD2 (5 bases). Germline CDR1 MNHEY, CDR2 SVGAGI. The CDR3 sequence is 14 residues long. V lost 6 bases and J 6 bases, leaving 15 bases between the germline ends. The chain's CDR3 is CASSLSGFSNEQFF. For the CDR3, the DNA is TGTGCCAGCAGCCTTTCGGGGTTCAGCAATGAGCAGTTCTTC.

The chain recombines TRBV28 with TRBJ1-2, with 7 nucleotides matching TRBD1. The junction had 8 bases not matched to a gene; V was cut back by 6 bases and J by 4 bases. The CDR3 contains 14 residues. Germline values: CDR1 MDHEN, CDR2 SYDVKM. This CDR3 reads CASSRTGRGYGYTF. CDR3 DNA: TGTGCCAGCAGCCGGACAGGCCGGGGCTATGGCTACACCTTC.

The genes are TRBV14 and TRBJ2-2; 9 bases align to TRBD2. CDR3 size: 17 residues. Germline-derived CDR1 and CDR2 are SGHDN and FVKESK. The V and J ends lost 0 bases and 4 bases, in that order; junction bases with no gene match: 6. CDR3 sequence (DNA): TGTGCCAGCAGCCAAGACCCTAGCGGGACCCTCACCGGGGAGCTGTTTTTT. This codes for CASSQDPSGTLTGELFF. Supplemented by reference TRBV14 and TRBJ2-2, the full variable domain reads EAGVTQFPSHSVIEKGQTVTLRCDPISGHDNLYWYRRVMGKEIKFLLHFVKESKQDESGMPNNRFLAERTGGTYSTLKVQPAELEDSGVYFCASSQDPSGTLTGELFFGEGSRLTVL.

This clone was seen a handful of times. The chain couples TRBV2 to TRBJ1-1; TRBD1 might be the D (6 bases). V lost 7 bases and J lost 0, with 9 bases in between. The CDR3 has 13 amino acids. Germline-derived CDR1 and CDR2 are SNHLY and FYNNEI. The CDR3 nucleotides read TGTGCCAGCAACAGGGTCATGAACACTGAAGCTTTCTTT. It is translated as CASNRVMNTEAFF.

The rearrangement uses TRBV7-9 and TRBJ2-5, with TRBD2 identical over 8 bases. The CDR3 totals 14 residues. Germline lookup yields CDR1 SEHNR and CDR2 FQNEAQ (reference sequence). With 5 bases clipped from V and 4 bases from J, the junction kept 6 bases outside the gene matches. The CDR3 sequence: CASSPGGQGETQYF. In DNA, the CDR3 is TGTGCCAGCAGCCCGGGGGGGCAGGGAGAGACCCAGTACTTC.

Notes on this clone: One end of the junction does not line up with germline, which may come from a read error. The chain carries TRBV2 and TRBJ1-2; a weak D match, TRBD1 (6 bases). There are 13 residues in the CDR3. Germline V CDR1 and CDR2: SNHLY, FYNNEI. This chain's CDR3 is CASSEEQGDGYTF. The CDR3 DNA reads TGTGCCAGCAGCGAAGAACAGGGTGATGGCTACACCTTC. Complete variable domain (other parts from reference TRBV2 and TRBJ1-2): EPEVTQTPSHQVTQMGQEVILRCVPISNHLYFYWYRQILGQKVEFLVSFYNNEISEKSEIFDDQFSVERPDGSNFTLKIRSTKLEDSAMYFCASSEEQGDGYTFGSGTRLTVV.

This sequence joins TRBV4-3 and TRBJ2-7; either TRBD1 or TRBD2 may supply D (5 bases each). Germline loops: CDR1 LGHNA, CDR2 YSLEER. The V end was cut by 4 bases, the J end by 2 bases, with 15 bases between. The CDR3 consists of 15 residues. As DNA, the CDR3 is TGCGCCAGCAGCCCCGGGGCGTGGCAGGCCTACGAGCAGTACTTC. Translating it yields CASSPGAWQAYEQYF.

Here the CDR3 reads CASSESGYHQPQHF. As DNA, the CDR3 is TGTGCCAGCAGTGAATCAGGTTATCATCAGCCCCAGCATTTT. This chain connects TRBV25-1 to TRBJ1-5; D remains ambiguous. There are 14 residues in the CDR3. From germline, CDR1 is MGHDK and CDR2 SYGVNS. V lost 1 base and J lost 5, with 9 bases in between. Based on the CDR3 plus reference TRBV25-1 and TRBJ1-5, the full variable domain is EADIYQTPRYLVIGTGKKITLECSQTMGHDKMYWYQQDPGMELHLIHYSYGVNSTEKGDLSSESTVSRIRTEHFPLTLESARPSHTSQYLCASSESGYHQPQHFGDGTRLSIL.

In its sample, this clone was seen once. This chain connects TRBV5-6 to TRBJ1-1, with 9 bases identical to TRBD1. After removal of 3 bases from V and 5 bases from J, the junction contained 8 bases not matched to a gene. CDR3 length equals 15 residues. In germline, CDR1 is SGHDT, CDR2 YYEEEE. The CDR3 protein is CASSSQRTGDTEAFF. CDR3 nucleotide sequence: TGTGCCAGCAGCTCCCAACGGACAGGGGATACTGAAGCTTTCTTT.

The chain links TRBV7-6 to TRBJ2-5; D is unresolved. V shed 5 bases and J shed 5 bases, with 9 bases lying between them. Per the germline V gene, CDR1 is SGHVS and CDR2 is FNYEAQ. The CDR3 has 12 amino acids. This CDR3 reads CASSQAPETQYF. The CDR3, as DNA: TGTGCCAGCAGCCAAGCCCCCGAGACCCAGTACTTC.

The chain is built from TRBV7-9 and TRBJ2-5; 8 bases map to TRBD1. CDR3 size: 13 residues. V trimming: 5 bases; J trimming: 4 bases; junction bases outside the gene matches: 3. Per the germline V gene, CDR1 is SEHNR and CDR2 is FQNEAQ (reference sequence). Here the CDR3 reads CASSRDRTETQYF. The CDR3 DNA reads TGTGCCAGCAGCAGGGACAGGACAGAGACCCAGTACTTC.

The rearrangement uses TRBV6-1 and TRBJ2-7; 7 bases map to TRBD2. CDR3 length: 15 amino acids. Germline values: CDR1 MNHNS, CDR2 SASEGT. With 5 bases clipped from V and 6 bases from J, the junction kept 13 bases outside the gene matches. CDR3 nucleotide sequence: TGTGCCAGCAGTCTCGGTGACGGGAGGATCGGCGAGCAGTACTTC. It is translated as CASSLGDGRIGEQYF.

As for this clone: The identical CDR3 is also encoded by other nucleotide sequences in the sample. This sequence joins TRBV5-5 and TRBJ1-2; no clear D. The CDR3 is 12 residues long. V gave up 0 bases and J gave up 1 base, with 1 base separating them. Germline-derived CDR1 and CDR2 are SGHKS and YYEKEE (reference sequence). The CDR3 reads CASSLDNYGYTF. Here the CDR3 DNA reads TGTGCCAGCAGCTTGGATAACTATGGCTACACCTTC.

This clone is judged medium-sized (0.01 to 0.1%). Other DNA sequences in the same sample also yield this CDR3. V and J are TRBV6-1 and TRBJ1-3, with D possibly matching TRBD1 (6 bases). Germline CDR1 reads MNHNS; CDR2 reads SASEGT. Trimming removed 1 base at V and 7 bases at J, with 8 bases between. This CDR3 has 13 residues. The CDR3 loop is CASSEVGANTIYF. The CDR3 nucleotides are TGTGCCAGCAGTGAAGTGGGGGCTAACACCATATATTTT.

This sequence joins TRBV7-9 and TRBJ1-1, with TRBD1 matching over 7 bases. With V trimmed by 5 bases and J by 8 bases, 8 bases remained unmatched. The CDR3 loop spans 13 amino acids. Germline-derived CDR1 and CDR2 are SEHNR and FQNEAQ (reference sequence). CDR3 coding DNA: TGTGCCAGCAGCCAGGGGGTGACGGGCGAAGCTTTCTTT. This encodes CASSQGVTGEAFF.

The rearrangement links TRBV5-1 to TRBJ2-5; D remains unclear. Trimming stripped 0 bases from V and 9 bases from J, with 15 bases between. CDR1 and CDR2 from the germline V gene are SGHRS and YFSETQ. The CDR3 has 14 amino acids. The CDR3 reads CASSLGLGPEAQYF. CDR3 DNA sequence: TGCGCCAGCAGCTTGGGGTTGGGTCCTGAGGCCCAGTACTTC.

The table lists this clone with a count of one. V usage is TRBV18 and J usage is TRBJ2-7; no definite D call. CDR1 and CDR2 from the germline V gene are KGHSH and LQKENI. This CDR3 comprises 11 residues. Trimming left V 4 bases short and J 5 bases short, with 6 bases between. This CDR3 reads CASSQSHEQYF. In nucleotides, the CDR3 is TGTGCCAGCTCACAATCCCACGAGCAGTACTTC. The complete variable domain, with remaining parts taken from reference TRBV18 and TRBJ2-7, reads NAGVMQNPRHLVRRRGQEARLRCSPMKGHSHVYWYRQLPEEGLKFMVYLQKENIIDESGMPKERFSAEFPKEGPSILRIQQVVRGDSAAYFCASSQSHEQYFGPGTRLTVT.

This clone has only a few counts. In the same sample, other DNA sequences code for this CDR3. The chain carries TRBV18 and TRBJ2-3; D remains unclear. This CDR3 has 13 amino acids. CDR1 and CDR2 from the germline V gene are KGHSH and LQKENI. The V gene lost 2 bases and the J gene lost 1 base, with 4 bases spanning the gap. The CDR3 DNA sequence: TGTGCCAGCTCACCAGGAGGCACAGATACGCAGTATTTT. It yields the protein CASSPGGTDTQYF.

The chain combines TRBV10-1 with TRBJ1-1, with 8 bases that match TRBD1. The CDR3 loop spans 17 amino acids. V lost 1 base, J lost 5 bases, and 12 bases stayed unmatched. CDR1 WNHNN and CDR2 SYGVQD come from the germline V gene (reference sequence). CDR3 DNA: TGCGCCAGCAGTGAGTTGAGGACAGGGAAGGGTCGGACTGAAGCTTTCTTT. Protein: CASSELRTGKGRTEAFF.

This clone was counted only a few times. CDR3 in amino acids: CASSLVSGIRSPLHF. CDR3 coding DNA: TGTGCCAGCAGCTTAGTGTCGGGGATTCGTTCACCCCTCCACTTT. The V and J genes are TRBV7-9 and TRBJ1-6; D call uncertain. This CDR3 region has 15 residues. Trimming removed 1 base at V and 9 bases at J, with 13 bases between. CDR1 and CDR2 from the germline V gene are SEHNR and FQNEAQ (reference sequence).

The V gene is TRBV30, the J gene TRBJ1-2; D is ambiguous. The CDR3 is 14 amino acids. In germline, CDR1 is GTSNPN, CDR2 SVGIG (reference sequence). Trimming took off 0 bases at V and 7 bases at J, with 15 bases between the two ends. This CDR3 is CAWSVKGTIGGYTF. The CDR3 DNA reads TGTGCCTGGAGTGTCAAGGGAACGATTGGTGGCTACACCTTC.

This clone has just a few counts. The same CDR3 is also encoded by other DNA sequences in this sample. V is TRBV5-4 and J is TRBJ2-5; D not certain. There are 13 residues in the CDR3. V was pared by 0 bases and J by 3 bases, with 6 bases between. Germline CDR1 is SGHNT and CDR2 is YYREEE (reference sequence). The CDR3 region is CASSLDSKETQYF. CDR3 bases: TGTGCCAGCAGCTTGGATTCGAAAGAGACCCAGTACTTC. Looking up the rest from reference TRBV5-4 and TRBJ2-5 gives the full variable domain: ETGVTQSPTHLIKTRGQQVTLRCSSQSGHNTVSWYQQALGQGPQFIFQYYREEENGRGNFPPRFSGLQFPNYSSELNVNALELDDSALYLCASSLDSKETQYFGPGTRLLVL.

The V gene is TRBV5-6, the J gene TRBJ2-3; D remains unclear. Germline V gives CDR1 SGHDT, CDR2 YYEEEE. The CDR3 has 16 amino acids. The germline V and J ends were trimmed by 0 bases and 0 bases, with 11 bases remaining between them. CDR3 loop: CASSLARKASTDTQYF. CDR3 nucleotides: TGTGCCAGCAGCTTGGCCCGGAAAGCGAGCACAGATACGCAGTATTTT.

The chain couples TRBV7-9 to TRBJ2-7; possible D gene TRBD2, 6 bases. Looked up from germline, CDR1 is SEHNR and CDR2 is FQNEAQ (reference sequence). Trimming removed 3 bases from V and 2 bases from J, with 11 bases in between. The CDR3 contains 14 residues. CDR3 nucleotide sequence: TGTGCCAGCAGCTTTCGGGGGATTACCTACGAGCAGTACTTC. Its protein is CASSFRGITYEQYF. Filled out from reference TRBV7-9 and TRBJ2-7, the complete variable domain reads DTGVSQNPRHKITKRGQNVTFRCDPISEHNRLYWYRQTLGQGPEFLTYFQNEAQLEKSRLLSDRFSAERPKGSFSTLEIQRTEQGDSAMYLCASSFRGITYEQYFGPGTRLTVT.

The CDR3 DNA reads TGTGCCAGCCGCCTTGGTCGAGGCTACAATGAGCAGTTCTTC. Its protein product is CASRLGRGYNEQFF. This sequence joins TRBV6-6 and TRBJ2-1; D is unresolved. Per germline, CDR1 MNHNY and CDR2 SVGAGI (reference sequence). The CDR3 contains 14 residues. Trimming took 8 bases from V and 3 from J, leaving 14 bases between them.

Many counts were recorded for this clone. The chain carries TRBV27 and TRBJ2-7, with D perhaps given as TRBD1 or TRBD2 (5 bases each). The CDR3 length is 16 residues. Trimming removed 7 bases from V and 0 bases from J, with 19 bases in between. Germline CDR1 MNHEY, CDR2 SMNVEV (reference sequence). In nucleotides, the CDR3 is TGTGCCAGCATGAGGGGCGTCCTTAAGAGCTCCTACGAGCAGTACTTC. It encodes CASMRGVLKSSYEQYF.

The chain joins TRBV5-1 to TRBJ2-7; TRBD2 agrees at 9 bases. The germline V gene encodes CDR1 SGHRS and CDR2 YFSETQ. The CDR3 length is 16 residues. V lost 4 bases to trimming and J lost 0 bases; unmatched junction nucleotides: 8. The CDR3 DNA is TGCGCCAGCAGCACCGGGGGGACTAGCAGCTCCTACGAGCAGTACTTC. Protein sequence: CASSTGGTSSSYEQYF.

This clone was detected a few times. The rearrangement joins TRBV6-4 to TRBJ1-1, with D possibly matching TRBD1 (5 bases). The CDR3 runs to 13 residues. With 0 bases removed from V and 9 bases from J, the gap between germline ends came to 11 bases. Germline V lookup: CDR1 MRHNA, CDR2 SNTAGT. DNA of the CDR3: TGTGCCAGCAGTGACTCGATTGGGGGAAAAGCTTTCTTT. Translated, it gives CASSDSIGGKAFF.

This chain joins TRBV18 and TRBJ2-3; perhaps TRBD1 as D (6 bases). The CDR3 runs to 19 residues. The V and J ends lost 1 base and 0 bases respectively, with 20 bases between them. Germline CDR1 is KGHSH and CDR2 is LQKENI. The CDR3 sequence: CASSPRRTRDKYSTDTQYF. The CDR3 coding sequence is TGTGCCAGCTCACCACGGCGAACCCGGGACAAATATAGCACAGATACGCAGTATTTT.

The V gene is TRBV19, the J gene TRBJ1-2; TRBD1 agrees at 8 bases. The J segment lost 4 bases and the V segment lost 8 bases, leaving 9 bases of the junction unmatched. CDR3 length: 14 amino acids. Germline V gene data show CDR1 as LNHDA and CDR2 as SQIVND (reference sequence). The CDR3 spells CASRTTGGVYGYTF. For the CDR3, the DNA is TGTGCCAGTCGCACCACAGGGGGTGTCTATGGCTACACCTTC.